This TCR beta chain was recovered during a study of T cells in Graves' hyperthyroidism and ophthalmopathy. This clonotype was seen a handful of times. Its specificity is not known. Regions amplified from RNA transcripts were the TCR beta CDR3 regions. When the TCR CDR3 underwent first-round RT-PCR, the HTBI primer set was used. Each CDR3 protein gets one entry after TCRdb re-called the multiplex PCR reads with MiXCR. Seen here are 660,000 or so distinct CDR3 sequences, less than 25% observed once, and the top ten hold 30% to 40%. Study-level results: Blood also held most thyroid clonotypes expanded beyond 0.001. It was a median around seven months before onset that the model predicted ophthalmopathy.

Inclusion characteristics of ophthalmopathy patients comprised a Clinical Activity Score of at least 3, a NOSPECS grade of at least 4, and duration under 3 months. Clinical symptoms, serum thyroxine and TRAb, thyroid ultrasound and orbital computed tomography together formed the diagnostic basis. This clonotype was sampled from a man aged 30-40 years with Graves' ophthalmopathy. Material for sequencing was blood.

CDR3 protein: CASSSGVVLLNTEAFF. The CDR3 DNA is TGTGCCAGCAGTTCGGGGGTCGTCCTATTGAACACTGAAGCTTTCTTT. V gene TRBV6-1 combines with J gene TRBJ1-1; D may be TRBD1 (5 bases). The V gene's germline CDR1 is MNHNS and CDR2 SASEGT. V was clipped by 5 bases and J by 0 bases, with 16 bases between them. The CDR3 totals 16 residues.